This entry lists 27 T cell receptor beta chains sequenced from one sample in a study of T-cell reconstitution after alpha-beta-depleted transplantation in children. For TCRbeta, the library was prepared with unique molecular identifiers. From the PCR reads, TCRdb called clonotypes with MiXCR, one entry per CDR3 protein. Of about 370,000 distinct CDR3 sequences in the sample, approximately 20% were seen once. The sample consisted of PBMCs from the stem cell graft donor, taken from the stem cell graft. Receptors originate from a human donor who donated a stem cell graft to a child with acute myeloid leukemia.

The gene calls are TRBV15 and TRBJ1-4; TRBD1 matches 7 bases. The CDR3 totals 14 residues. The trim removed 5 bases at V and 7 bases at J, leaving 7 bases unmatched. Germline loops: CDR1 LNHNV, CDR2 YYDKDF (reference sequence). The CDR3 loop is CATSSTGSTEKLFF. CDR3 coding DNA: TGTGCCACCAGCTCGACAGGGTCTACTGAAAAACTGTTTTTT.

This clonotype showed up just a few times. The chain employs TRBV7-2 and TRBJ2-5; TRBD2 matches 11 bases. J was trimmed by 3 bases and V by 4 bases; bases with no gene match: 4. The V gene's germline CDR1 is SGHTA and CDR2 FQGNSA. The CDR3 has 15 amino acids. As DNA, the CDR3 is TGTGCCAGCAGCTCCGCGACTAGCGGGGAAGAGACCCAGTACTTC. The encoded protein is CASSSATSGEETQYF.

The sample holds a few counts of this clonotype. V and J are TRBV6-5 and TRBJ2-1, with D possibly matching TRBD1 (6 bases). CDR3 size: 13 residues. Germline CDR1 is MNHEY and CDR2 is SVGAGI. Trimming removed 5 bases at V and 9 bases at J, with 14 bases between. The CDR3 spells CASSRAGDIEQFF. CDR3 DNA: TGTGCCAGCAGTAGGGCAGGGGACATTGAGCAGTTCTTC.

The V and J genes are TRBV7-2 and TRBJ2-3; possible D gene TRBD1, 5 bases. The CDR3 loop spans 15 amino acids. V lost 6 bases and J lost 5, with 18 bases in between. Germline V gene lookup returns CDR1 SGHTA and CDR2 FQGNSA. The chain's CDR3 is CASSLTTANLDTQYF. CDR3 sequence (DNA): TGTGCCAGCAGTCTAACGACAGCAAACTTAGATACGCAGTATTTT. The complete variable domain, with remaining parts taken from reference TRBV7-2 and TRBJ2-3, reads GAGVSQSPSNKVTEKGKDVELRCDPISGHTALYWYRQSLGQGLEFLIYFQGNSAPDKSGLPSDRFSAERTGGSVSTLTIQRTQQEDSAVYLCASSLTTANLDTQYFGPGTRLTVL.

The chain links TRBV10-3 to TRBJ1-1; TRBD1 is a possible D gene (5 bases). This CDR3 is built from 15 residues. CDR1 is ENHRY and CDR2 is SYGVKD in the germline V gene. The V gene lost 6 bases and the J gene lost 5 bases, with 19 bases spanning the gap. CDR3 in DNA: TGTGCCATCAGGGACGGGGGACCCAAGAGAACTGAAGCTTTCTTT. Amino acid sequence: CAIRDGGPKRTEAFF.

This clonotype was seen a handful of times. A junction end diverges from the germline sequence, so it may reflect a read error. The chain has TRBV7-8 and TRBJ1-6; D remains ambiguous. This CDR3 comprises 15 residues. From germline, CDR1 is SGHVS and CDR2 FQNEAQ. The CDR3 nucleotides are TGTGCCAGCACCTTAAATAAGAGGGATATGGCACCCCTCCACTTT. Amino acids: CASTLNKRDMAPLHF.

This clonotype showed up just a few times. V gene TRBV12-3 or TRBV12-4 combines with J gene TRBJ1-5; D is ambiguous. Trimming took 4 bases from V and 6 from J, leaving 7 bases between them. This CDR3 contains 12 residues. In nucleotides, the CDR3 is TGTGCCAGCAGTTATGGGAGTCAGCCCCAGCATTTT. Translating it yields CASSYGSQPQHF.

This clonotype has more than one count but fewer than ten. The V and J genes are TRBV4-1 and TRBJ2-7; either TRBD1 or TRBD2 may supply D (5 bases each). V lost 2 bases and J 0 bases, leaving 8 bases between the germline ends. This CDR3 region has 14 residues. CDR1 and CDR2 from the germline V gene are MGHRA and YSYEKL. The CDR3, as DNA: TGCGCCAGCAGCCAACGGGGACCCTCCTACGAGCAGTACTTC. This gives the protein CASSQRGPSYEQYF.

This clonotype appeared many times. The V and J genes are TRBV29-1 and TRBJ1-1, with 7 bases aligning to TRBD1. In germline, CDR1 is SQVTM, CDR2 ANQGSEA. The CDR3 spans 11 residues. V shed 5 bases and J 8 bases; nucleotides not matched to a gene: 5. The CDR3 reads CSVRGGGEAFF. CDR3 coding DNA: TGCAGCGTTCGAGGAGGGGGCGAAGCTTTCTTT.

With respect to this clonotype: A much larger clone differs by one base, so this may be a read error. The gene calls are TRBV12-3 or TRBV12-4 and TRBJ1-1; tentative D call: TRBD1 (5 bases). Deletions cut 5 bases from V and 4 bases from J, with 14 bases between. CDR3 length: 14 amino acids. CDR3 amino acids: CASSTQGGITEAFF. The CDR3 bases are TGTGCCAGCAGTACCCAGGGTGGGATCACTGAAGCTTTCTTT.

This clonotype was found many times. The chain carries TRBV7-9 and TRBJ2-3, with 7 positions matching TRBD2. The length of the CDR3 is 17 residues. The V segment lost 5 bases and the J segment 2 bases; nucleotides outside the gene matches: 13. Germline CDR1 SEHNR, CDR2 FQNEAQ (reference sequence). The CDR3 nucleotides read TGTGCCAGCAGCCCAATAGAGATGCGGGGGACCACAGATACGCAGTATTTT. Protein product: CASSPIEMRGTTDTQYF.

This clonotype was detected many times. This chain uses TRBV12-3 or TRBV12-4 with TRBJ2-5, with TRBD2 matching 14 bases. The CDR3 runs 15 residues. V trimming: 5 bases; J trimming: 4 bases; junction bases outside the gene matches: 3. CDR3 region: CASSPGTSGRETQYF. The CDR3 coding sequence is TGTGCCAGCAGTCCCGGGACTAGCGGGAGAGAGACCCAGTACTTC.

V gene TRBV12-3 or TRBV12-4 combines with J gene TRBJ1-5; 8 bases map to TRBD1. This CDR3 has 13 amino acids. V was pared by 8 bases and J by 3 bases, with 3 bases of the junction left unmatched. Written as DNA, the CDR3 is TGTGCCAGCGGACAGGGCTCCAATCAGCCCCAGCATTTT. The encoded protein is CASGQGSNQPQHF.

The CDR3, as DNA: TGTGCCAGCAGCCGACGGGCCGCTGCGGGAGAGCAGTACTTC. Translating it yields CASSRRAAAGEQYF. This chain connects TRBV2 to TRBJ2-7; the D gene is possibly TRBD2 (6 bases). Per germline, CDR1 SNHLY and CDR2 FYNNEI. This CDR3 has 14 amino acids. Trimming removed 6 bases at V and 7 bases at J, with 19 bases between.

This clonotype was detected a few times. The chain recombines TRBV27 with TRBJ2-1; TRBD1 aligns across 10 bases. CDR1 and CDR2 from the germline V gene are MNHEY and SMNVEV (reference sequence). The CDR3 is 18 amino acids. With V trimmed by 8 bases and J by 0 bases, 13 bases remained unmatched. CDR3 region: CASSDRGKVGSSYNEQFF. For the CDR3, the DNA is TGTGCCAGCTCGGACAGGGGGAAGGTTGGTAGCTCCTACAATGAGCAGTTCTTC.

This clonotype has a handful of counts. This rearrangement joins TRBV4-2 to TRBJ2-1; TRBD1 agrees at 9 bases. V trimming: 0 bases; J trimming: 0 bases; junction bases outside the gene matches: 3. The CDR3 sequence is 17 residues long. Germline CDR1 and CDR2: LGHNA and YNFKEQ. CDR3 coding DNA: TGTGCCAGCAGCCAAGAAGGGACAGGGCGCTCCTACAATGAGCAGTTCTTC. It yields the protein CASSQEGTGRSYNEQFF.

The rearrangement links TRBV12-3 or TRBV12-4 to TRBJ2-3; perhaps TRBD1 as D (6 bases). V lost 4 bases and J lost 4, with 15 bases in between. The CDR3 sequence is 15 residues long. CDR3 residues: CASSSNNEGADTQYF. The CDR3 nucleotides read TGTGCCAGCAGTTCTAACAATGAGGGGGCAGATACGCAGTATTTT.

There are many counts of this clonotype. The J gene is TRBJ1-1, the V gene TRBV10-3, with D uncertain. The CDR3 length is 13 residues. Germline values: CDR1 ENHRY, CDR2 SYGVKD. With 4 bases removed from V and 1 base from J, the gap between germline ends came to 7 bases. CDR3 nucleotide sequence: TGTGCCATCAGTGTCGAGGGGAACACTGAAGCTTTCTTT. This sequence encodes CAISVEGNTEAFF.

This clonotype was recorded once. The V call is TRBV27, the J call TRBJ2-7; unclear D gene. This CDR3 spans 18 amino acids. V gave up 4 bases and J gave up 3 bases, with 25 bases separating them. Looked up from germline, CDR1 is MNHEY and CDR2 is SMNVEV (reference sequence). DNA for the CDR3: TGTGCCAGCAGTTCAAACCCCCTGGAACCGACAAAATACTACGAGCAGTACTTC. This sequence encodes CASSSNPLEPTKYYEQYF.

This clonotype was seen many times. The CDR3 loop is CSARAPFHEQFF. The CDR3 coding sequence is TGCAGTGCTAGAGCCCCCTTTCATGAGCAGTTCTTC. The chain uses TRBV20-1 and TRBJ2-1; no clear D. The CDR3 totals 12 residues. Germline V CDR1 and CDR2: DFQATT, SNEGSKA (reference sequence). Trimming took off 1 base at V and 8 bases at J, with 9 bases between the two ends.

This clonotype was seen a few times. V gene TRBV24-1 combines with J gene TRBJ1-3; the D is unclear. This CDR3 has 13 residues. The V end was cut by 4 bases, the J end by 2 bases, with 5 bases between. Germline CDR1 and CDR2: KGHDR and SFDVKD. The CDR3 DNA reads TGTGCCACCAGTGAACGGGCTGGAAACACCATATATTTT. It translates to CATSERAGNTIYF.

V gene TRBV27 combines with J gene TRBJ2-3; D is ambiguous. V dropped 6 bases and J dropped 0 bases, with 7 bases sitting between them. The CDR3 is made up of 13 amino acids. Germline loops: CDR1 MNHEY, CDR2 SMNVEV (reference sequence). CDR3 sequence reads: CASRKTSTDTQYF. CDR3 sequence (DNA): TGTGCCAGCAGAAAAACTAGCACAGATACGCAGTATTTT.

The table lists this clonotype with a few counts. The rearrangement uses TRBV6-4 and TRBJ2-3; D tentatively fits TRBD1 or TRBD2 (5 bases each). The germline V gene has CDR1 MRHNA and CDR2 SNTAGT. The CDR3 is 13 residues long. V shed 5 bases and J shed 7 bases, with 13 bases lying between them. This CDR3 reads CASSRDGANTQYF. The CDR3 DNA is TGTGCCAGCAGTAGGGACGGGGCAAATACGCAGTATTTT.

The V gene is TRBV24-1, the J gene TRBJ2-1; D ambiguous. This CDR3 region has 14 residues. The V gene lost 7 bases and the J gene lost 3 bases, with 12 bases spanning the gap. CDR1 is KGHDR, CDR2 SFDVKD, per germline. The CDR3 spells CATRGDGIYNEQFF. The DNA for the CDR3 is TGTGCCACCAGAGGTGACGGAATCTACAATGAGCAGTTCTTC.

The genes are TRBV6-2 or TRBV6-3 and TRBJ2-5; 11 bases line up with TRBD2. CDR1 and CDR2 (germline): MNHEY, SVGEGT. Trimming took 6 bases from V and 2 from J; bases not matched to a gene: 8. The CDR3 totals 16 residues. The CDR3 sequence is CASRPPGLAVQETQYF. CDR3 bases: TGTGCCAGCAGACCGCCGGGACTAGCGGTACAAGAGACCCAGTACTTC.

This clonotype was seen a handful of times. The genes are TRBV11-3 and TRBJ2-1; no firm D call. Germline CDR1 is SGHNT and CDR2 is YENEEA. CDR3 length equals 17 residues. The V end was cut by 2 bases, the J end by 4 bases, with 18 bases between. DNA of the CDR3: TGTGCCAGCAGCTTATACCCCGACGGTGGCGCATACAATGAGCAGTTCTTC. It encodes CASSLYPDGGAYNEQFF.

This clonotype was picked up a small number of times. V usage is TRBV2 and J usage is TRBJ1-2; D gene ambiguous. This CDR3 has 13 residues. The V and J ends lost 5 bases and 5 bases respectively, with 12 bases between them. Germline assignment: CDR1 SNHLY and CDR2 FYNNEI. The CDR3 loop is CASSLDGIYGYTF. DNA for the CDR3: TGTGCCAGCAGTTTGGACGGGATATATGGCTACACCTTC.